In this sample, the clone carrying this T cell receptor (beta chain) turned up many times. The antigen is not known. Looked up from germline, CDR1 is MNHEY and CDR2 is SVGAGI. This CDR3 is 16 amino acids long. The ends were cut back, 0 bases at V and 3 bases at J, with 9 bases in the middle. The data belong to a study of CD8+CD57+ T cells in acquired aplastic anemia. Study summary: When averaged, DNA from sorted CD4+ and CD8+ cells came to approximately 3 ug. General study results and limits: Patients did not significantly differ from controls in CD8+ Simpson's diversity. Researchers report that twenty-nine CD8+ CDR3 sequences appeared in both patients and controls.

Both TCR beta VDJ combination and CDR3 sequence profiling were carried out. Genomic DNA was the template for this profiling. Via MiXCR, TCRdb re-called the reads, giving one row per CDR3 protein. This table has under 200,000 distinct CDR3 sequences, over 40% appearing once. All patients picked for sequencing had shown, by flow cytometry, an expansion of CD8+CD57+ cells. The chain couples TRBV6-5 to TRBJ2-6; D remains unclear. This receptor was obtained from a human donor with aplastic anemia. Sample: sorted CD4+, CD8+, or CD8+CD57+ T cells (not recorded which) from PBMCs. The CDR3 DNA is TGTGCCAGCAGTTACTCGGTAGGGATTGGGGCCAACGTCCTGACTTTC. Translating it yields CASSYSVGIGANVLTF.